This T cell receptor (beta chain) is from a study of shared clonotypes between healthy human individuals. Between the trimmed V and J ends, which lost 0 bases and 1 base, there was a span of 10 bases. The CDR3 has 15 amino acids. Germline V CDR1 and CDR2: SGHRS, YFSETQ. The repertoire was sequenced with immunoSEQ multiplex PCR; TCRdb's copy has only in-frame clones and lacks some. The repertoire consists of about 1 million clones, with about 75% occurring once and the leading ten covering approximately 1.5%. J is TRBJ2-5 and V is TRBV5-1, with a tentative D call TRBD1 (5 bases). This receptor was taken from a man aged 18 to 29 in good health. The sample comprised memory CD4+ T cells sorted from blood. Subset denoted: CD45RA-negative fraction. The CDR3 is CASSLVGHFQETQYF. For the CDR3, the DNA is TGCGCCAGCAGCTTGGTGGGGCATTTCCAAGAGACCCAGTACTTC.